This T cell receptor (beta chain) was recorded in a study of T cells in women clearing cervical HPV infection. Genomic DNA, averaging approximately 1,200 ng per sample, yielded TCR beta CDR3 via immunoSEQ. Measured with immunoSEQ multiplex PCR; TCRdb has only the in-frame clones, and not every one. This repertoire includes some 30,000 clones. CDR1 and CDR2 from the germline V gene are SNHLY and FYNNEI. The CDR3 has 12 residues. V was pared by 6 bases and J by 6 bases, with 10 bases between. Notes on this clone: The read falls 3 residues short of the CDR3 end, and the missing part is taken from the germline J gene.

This sequence joins TRBV2 and TRBJ2-3; no clear D gene. Sequencing input: blood buffy coat. The clonotype was recovered from a woman between 18 and 70 years old with a cervical HPV16 infection that either progressed to CIN3+ or cleared (not recorded which). CDR3: CASRPPADTQYF. CDR3 bases read: TGTGCCAGCAGACCTCCAGCGGATACG.